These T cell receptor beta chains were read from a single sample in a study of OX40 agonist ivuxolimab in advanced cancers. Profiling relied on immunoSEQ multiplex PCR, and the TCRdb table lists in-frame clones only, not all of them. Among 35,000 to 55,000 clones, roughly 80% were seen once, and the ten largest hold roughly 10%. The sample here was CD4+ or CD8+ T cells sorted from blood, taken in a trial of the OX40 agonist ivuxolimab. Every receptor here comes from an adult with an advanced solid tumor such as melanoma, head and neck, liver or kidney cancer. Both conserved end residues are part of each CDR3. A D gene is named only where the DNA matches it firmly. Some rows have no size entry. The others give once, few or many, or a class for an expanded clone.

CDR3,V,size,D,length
CASSLGTGETQYF,TRBV27,.,.,13
CASKTATGGYTF,TRBV25-1,.,.,12
CASSPSPWETDTQYF,TRBV2,.,.,15
CASSSGRSEAGELFF,TRBV5-4,.,.,15
CASSPSSRAGNIQYF,TRBV19,.,.,15
CASTLGTSGNTGELFF,TRBV27,.,TRBD2,16
CASSQWYRRSSYEQYF,TRBV4-1,.,.,16
CASSQDLYLLPGQNTEAFF,TRBV4-3,.,.,19
CASTPGDGREGYGYTF,TRBV28,.,.,16
CASSRQPGEQYF,TRBV10-1,few,.,12
CASSSPQNTEAFF,TRBV28,.,.,13
CASSLAPGGGDGNTIYF,TRBV7-7,.,.,17
CASQRGPTHEQYF,TRBV21-1,once,.,13
CASRGRGSSYEQYF,TRBV28,.,.,14
CASSQTSGRAGEQFF,TRBV5-1,.,TRBD2,15
CASSPRVAGELFF,TRBV9,.,.,13
CASSSPGLAGNEQFF,TRBV27,.,TRBD2,15
CASSLGSANTEAFF,TRBV5-1,.,.,14
CASSPDRNYGYTF,TRBV7-2,.,.,13
CASSFHSEGNEQYF,TRBV28,.,.,14
CASSPGTSGTDTQYF,TRBV11-2,.,TRBD2,15
CASSFHRGESYEQYF,TRBV7-2,.,TRBD1,15
CASSTERGDNSPLHF,TRBV7-9,.,.,15
CASSPGVGYEQYF,TRBV18,once,.,13
CASSPGLLDPDTQYF,TRBV6-6,.,TRBD2,15
CASRTGVEQFF,TRBV7-8,.,.,11
CASSLDAGPSGGYTF,TRBV5-4,.,.,15
CASSQGDRAGANVLTF,TRBV4-3,.,TRBD1,16
CAISRDRALNYGYTF,TRBV30,once,TRBD1,15
CASSLEWNTGELFF,TRBV7-2,few,.,14
CAISESQVPNEKLFF,TRBV10-3,large,.,15
CASSLDRSSYNEQFF,TRBV5-4,.,.,15
CAISAAGNTEAFF,TRBV10-3,few,.,13
CAGKTAVSGNTIYF,TRBV2,few,.,14
CASSLGGDTSYEQYF,TRBV2,.,TRBD2,15
CATSRGGGTYEQYF,TRBV15,.,.,14
CAISEERGNTEAFF,TRBV10-3,.,.,14
CATRSRGVNEQFF,TRBV28,.,.,13
CASSPTRQGWETQYF,TRBV28,once,TRBD1,15
CASGRRGFNYGYTF,TRBV28,.,.,14
CASSLAIGPSQETQYF,TRBV5-1,few,.,16
CASSLVVGTGAGETYGYTF,TRBV7-2,.,TRBD1,19
CASSDSLGTGELFF,TRBV6-4,.,.,14
CASSPIGTSGSYTGELFF,TRBV18,.,TRBD2,18
CASSWGGQKETQYF,TRBV27,few,.,14
CASTTPSSYNEQFF,TRBV19,.,.,14
CASSSQGHSYEQYF,TRBV7-9,.,.,14
CASSQQRGGNTIYF,TRBV4-1,medium-sized,.,14